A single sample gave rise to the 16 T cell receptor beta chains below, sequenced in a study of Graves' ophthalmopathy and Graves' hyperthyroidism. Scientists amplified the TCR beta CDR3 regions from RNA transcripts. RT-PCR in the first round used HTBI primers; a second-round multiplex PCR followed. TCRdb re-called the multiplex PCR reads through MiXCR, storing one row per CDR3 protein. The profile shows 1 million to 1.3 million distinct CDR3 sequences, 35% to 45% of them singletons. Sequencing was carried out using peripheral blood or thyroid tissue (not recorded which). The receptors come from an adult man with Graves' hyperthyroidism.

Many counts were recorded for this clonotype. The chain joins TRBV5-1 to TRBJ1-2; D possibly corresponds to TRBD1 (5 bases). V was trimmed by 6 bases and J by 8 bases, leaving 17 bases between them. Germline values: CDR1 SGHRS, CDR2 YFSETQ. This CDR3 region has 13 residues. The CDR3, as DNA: TGCGCCAGCACCTACGTTGCGGGGGAGGGCTACACCTTC. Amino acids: CASTYVAGEGYTF.

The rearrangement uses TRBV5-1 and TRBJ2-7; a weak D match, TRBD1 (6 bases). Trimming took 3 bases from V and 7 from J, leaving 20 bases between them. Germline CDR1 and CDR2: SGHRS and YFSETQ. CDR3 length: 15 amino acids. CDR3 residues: CASSSFDGGPLEQYF. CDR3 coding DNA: TGCGCCAGCAGCTCGTTCGATGGGGGCCCTTTGGAGCAGTACTTC.

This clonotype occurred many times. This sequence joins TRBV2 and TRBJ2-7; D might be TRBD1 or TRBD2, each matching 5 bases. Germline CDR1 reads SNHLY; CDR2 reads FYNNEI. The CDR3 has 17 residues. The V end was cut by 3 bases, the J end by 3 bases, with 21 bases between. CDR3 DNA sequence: TGTGCCAGCAGTGACGCGATACGGGGCCTGACACGCTACGAGCAGTACTTC. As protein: CASSDAIRGLTRYEQYF.

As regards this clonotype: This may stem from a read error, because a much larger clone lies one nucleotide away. CDR3 in amino acids: CASSLDGFHNQPQHF. CDR3 DNA: TGTGCCAGCAGCTTAGACGGGTTCCACAATCAGCCCCAGCATTTT. The gene calls are TRBV7-2 and TRBJ1-5, with unresolved D. V lost 1 base to trimming and J lost 3 bases, with 10 bases between them. CDR1 SGHTA and CDR2 FQGNSA come from the germline V gene. This CDR3 is built from 15 residues.

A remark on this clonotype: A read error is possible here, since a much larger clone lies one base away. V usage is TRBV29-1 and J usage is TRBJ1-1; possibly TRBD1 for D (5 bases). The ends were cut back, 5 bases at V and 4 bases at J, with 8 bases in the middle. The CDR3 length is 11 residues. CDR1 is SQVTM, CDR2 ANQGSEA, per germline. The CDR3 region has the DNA TGCAGCGTTCGGGACGGCACTGAAGCTTTCTTT. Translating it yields CSVRDGTEAFF.

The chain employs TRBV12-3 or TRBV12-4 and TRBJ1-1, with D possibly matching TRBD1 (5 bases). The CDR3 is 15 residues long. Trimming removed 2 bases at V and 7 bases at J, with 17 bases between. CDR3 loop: CASSLRGAGAGEAFF. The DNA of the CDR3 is TGTGCCAGCAGTTTACGAGGGGCGGGAGCCGGTGAAGCTTTCTTT.

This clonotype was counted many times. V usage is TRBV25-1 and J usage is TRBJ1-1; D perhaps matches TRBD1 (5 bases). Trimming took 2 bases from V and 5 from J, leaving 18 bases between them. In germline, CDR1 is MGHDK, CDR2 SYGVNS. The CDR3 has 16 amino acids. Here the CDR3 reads CASSEGDGGVRTEAFF. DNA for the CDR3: TGTGCCAGCAGTGAAGGGGACGGGGGGGTGAGGACTGAAGCTTTCTTT.

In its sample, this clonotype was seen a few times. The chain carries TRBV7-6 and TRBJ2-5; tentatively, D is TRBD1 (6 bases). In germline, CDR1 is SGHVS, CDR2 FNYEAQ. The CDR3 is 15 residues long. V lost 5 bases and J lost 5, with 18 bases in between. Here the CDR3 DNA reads TGTGCCAGCAGCCCACTTGTGGGGGCCGAGGAGACCCAGTACTTC. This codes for CASSPLVGAEETQYF.

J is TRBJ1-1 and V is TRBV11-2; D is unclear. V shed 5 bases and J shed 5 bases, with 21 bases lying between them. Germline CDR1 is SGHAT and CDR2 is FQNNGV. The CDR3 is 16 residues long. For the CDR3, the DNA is TGTGCCAGCAGCCTAGTGACTAACAGAGAGGGAACTGAAGCTTTCTTT. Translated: CASSLVTNREGTEAFF.

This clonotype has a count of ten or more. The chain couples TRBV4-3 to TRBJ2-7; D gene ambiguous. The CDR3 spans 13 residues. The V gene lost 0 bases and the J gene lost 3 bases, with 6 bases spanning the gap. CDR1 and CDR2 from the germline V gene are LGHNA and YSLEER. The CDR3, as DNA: TGCGCCAGCAGCCAAGAATCCGGCTACGAGCAGTACTTC. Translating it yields CASSQESGYEQYF.

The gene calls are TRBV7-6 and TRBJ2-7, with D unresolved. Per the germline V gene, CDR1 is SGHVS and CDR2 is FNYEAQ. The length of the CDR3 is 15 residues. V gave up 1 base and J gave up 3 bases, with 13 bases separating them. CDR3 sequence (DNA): TGTGCCAGCAGCTTAGAGTCAGGACCGTACTACGAGCAGTACTTC. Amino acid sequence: CASSLESGPYYEQYF.

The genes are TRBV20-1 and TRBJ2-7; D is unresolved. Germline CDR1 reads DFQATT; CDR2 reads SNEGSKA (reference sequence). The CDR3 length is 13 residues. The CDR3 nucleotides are TGCAGCTTAGTCAGCCATGGCTCCTACGAGCAGTACTTC. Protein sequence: CSLVSHGSYEQYF.

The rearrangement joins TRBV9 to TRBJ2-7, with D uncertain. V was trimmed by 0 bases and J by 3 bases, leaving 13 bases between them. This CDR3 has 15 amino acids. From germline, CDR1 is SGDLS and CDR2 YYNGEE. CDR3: CASSVGGRASYEQYF. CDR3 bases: TGTGCCAGCAGCGTAGGTGGAAGGGCAAGCTACGAGCAGTACTTC.

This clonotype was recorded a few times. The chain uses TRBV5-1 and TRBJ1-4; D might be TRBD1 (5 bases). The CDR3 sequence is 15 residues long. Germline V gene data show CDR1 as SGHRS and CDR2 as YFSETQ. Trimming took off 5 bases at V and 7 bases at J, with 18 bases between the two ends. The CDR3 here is CASRLLGLRGEKLFF. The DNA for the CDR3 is TGCGCCAGCAGGTTATTGGGACTCCGGGGTGAAAAACTGTTTTTT.

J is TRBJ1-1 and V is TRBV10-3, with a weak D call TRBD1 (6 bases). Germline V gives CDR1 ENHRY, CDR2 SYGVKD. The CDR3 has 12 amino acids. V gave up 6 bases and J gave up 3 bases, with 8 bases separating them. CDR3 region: CAIRAGDTEAFF. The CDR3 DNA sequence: TGTGCCATCAGAGCAGGGGACACTGAAGCTTTCTTT.

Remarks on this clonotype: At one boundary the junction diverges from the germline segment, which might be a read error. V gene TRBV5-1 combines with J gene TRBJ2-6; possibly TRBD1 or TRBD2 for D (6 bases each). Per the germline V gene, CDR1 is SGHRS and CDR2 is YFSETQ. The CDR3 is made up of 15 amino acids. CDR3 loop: CASSLEPPGAYVLTF. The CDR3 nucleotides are TGCGCCAGCAGCTTGGAGCCACCGGGGGCCTACGTCCTGACTTTC.